This T cell receptor beta chain was recorded in a study of early T cells in non-severe SARS-CoV-2 infection. Whole-study context: Sequencing was performed on bulk RNA from unsorted whole blood, leaving chains unpaired. Regarding the study as a whole: VDJdb matching, biased toward anti-spike CD8 responses, missed private and CD4 specificities.

This clonotype occurred a few times. What it recognizes is unknown. Attachment of unique molecular identifiers to individual cDNA molecules was performed. TCRdb reprocessed the 5' RACE reads with MiXCR, giving one entry per CDR3 protein. Of about 42,000 distinct CDR3 sequences detected, approximately 7.1% appear once; the ten largest clones hold roughly 4.3%. V shed 2 bases and J shed 2 bases, with 11 bases lying between them. The germline V gene encodes CDR1 SGHKS and CDR2 YYEKEE (reference sequence). This CDR3 spans 14 amino acids. The clonotype originates from an adult who was a healthcare worker with PCR-confirmed SARS-CoV-2 infection or an uninfected control (not recorded which). Sample: whole blood. The chain recombines TRBV5-5 with TRBJ2-7; a possible D gene is TRBD1 (6 bases). In DNA, the CDR3 is TGTGCCAGCAGCTTAGGGACACCTACCTACGAGCAGTACTTC. Its protein is CASSLGTPTYEQYF.